A selection of T cell receptor beta chains follows, all from one sample in a study of cytomegalovirus exposure and HLA in healthy donors. Profiled with immunoSEQ multiplex PCR; TCRdb holds only in-frame clones, not every one. Of approximately 160,000 clones listed, 65% to 85% are singletons. The sample taken for sequencing was PBMCs. The receptors come from a woman in her thirties or forties in good health and CMV-seropositive. Both conserved end residues are part of each CDR3. D genes are given only for firm matches. Not all rows give a size; the values are once, few, many and, for expanded clones, a class.

J gene: TRBJ2-5
D gene: NA
clone size: NA
V gene: TRBV5-1
CDR3 protein: CASSSTGLDQETQYF
CDR3 DNA: TGCGCCAGCAGCTCCACGGGACTGGACCAAGAGACCCAGTACTTC

J gene: TRBJ2-7
D gene: NA
clone size: NA
V gene: TRBV29-1
CDR3 protein: CSVRESGTTYGQYF
CDR3 DNA: TGCAGCGTGCGAGAGTCCGGGACAACTTACGGGCAGTACTTC

J gene: TRBJ2-3
D gene: TRBD2
clone size: NA
V gene: TRBV12-5
CDR3 protein: CASTPGGGTDTQYF
CDR3 DNA: TGTGCTTCCACCCCCGGGGGGGGCACAGATACGCAGTATTTT

J gene: TRBJ1-1
D gene: TRBD1
clone size: few
V gene: TRBV7-2
CDR3 protein: CASSRDRGNTEAFF
CDR3 DNA: TGTGCCAGCAGCCGGGACAGGGGGAACACTGAAGCTTTCTTT

J gene: TRBJ1-3
D gene: NA
clone size: once
V gene: TRBV7-6
CDR3 protein: CASSLGGLGNTIYF
CDR3 DNA: TGTGCCAGCAGCTTGGGGGGGCTCGGAAACACCATATATTTT

J gene: TRBJ1-2
D gene: NA
clone size: NA
V gene: TRBV28
CDR3 protein: CASSVDRITNYGYTF
CDR3 DNA: TGTGCCAGCAGTGTTGACAGGATTACTAACTATGGCTACACCTTC

J gene: TRBJ2-7
D gene: NA
clone size: NA
V gene: TRBV6-5
CDR3 protein: CASSYATAYEQYF
CDR3 DNA: TGTGCCAGCAGTTACGCGACAGCTTACGAGCAGTACTTC

J gene: TRBJ2-2
D gene: TRBD1
clone size: NA
V gene: TRBV6-6
CDR3 protein: CASSYRVTGGAGELFF
CDR3 DNA: TGTGCCAGCAGTTACAGGGTGACAGGGGGGGCCGGGGAGCTGTTTTTT

J gene: TRBJ1-2
D gene: NA
clone size: NA
V gene: TRBV7-9
CDR3 protein: CASSQDSYGYTF
CDR3 DNA: TGTGCCAGCAGCCAGGACAGCTATGGCTACACCTTC

J gene: TRBJ2-3
D gene: TRBD2
clone size: NA
V gene: TRBV10-3
CDR3 protein: CAISERDYSTDTQYF
CDR3 DNA: TGTGCCATCAGTGAGCGGGACTACAGCACAGATACGCAGTATTTT

J gene: TRBJ1-2
D gene: TRBD1
clone size: NA
V gene: TRBV19
CDR3 protein: CASSRTGASGYGYTF
CDR3 DNA: TGTGCCAGTAGCCGGACAGGGGCCAGTGGGTATGGCTACACCTTC

J gene: TRBJ1-2
D gene: NA
clone size: NA
V gene: TRBV7-2
CDR3 protein: CASSLVGQGQGYGYTF
CDR3 DNA: TGTGCCAGCAGCTTAGTGGGGCAGGGTCAGGGGTATGGCTACACCTTC